This T cell receptor (beta chain) was documented in a study of T cell responses to AZD1222 COVID-19 vaccine. Germline CDR1 reads SGDLS; CDR2 reads YYNGEE. Trimming stripped 3 bases from V and 3 bases from J, with 18 bases between. This CDR3 is 16 amino acids long. Study-wide results and limits: Mostly white British, mostly female donors; authors suggested clonal diversity may be underestimated.

Profiling relied on immunoSEQ multiplex PCR, and the TCRdb table lists in-frame clones only, not all of them. Here the sample spans roughly 200,000 clones, around 92% being singletons. A note on this clone: No antigen is known for it.

The V call is TRBV9, the J call TRBJ1-2, with a weak D call TRBD1 (5 bases). The TCR comes from an adult in good health. This sample comprised peripheral blood, obtained on day 0 of AZD1222 vaccination. The CDR3 DNA reads as TGTGCCAGCAGCGCCCGTTCCCTCCGGGACGACTATGGCTACACCTTC. This sequence encodes CASSARSLRDDYGYTF.